This T cell receptor beta chain was obtained from a study of blood T cell repertoires in COVID-19. The germline V gene encodes CDR1 MNHEY and CDR2 SMNVEV (reference sequence). The CDR3 totals 15 residues. J gave up 4 bases and V 5 bases, and 8 bases lay outside the gene matches. Per the original methods: Nucleated cell number was recorded as an estimate derived from reference gene primer amplification. Clones were sequenced by immunoSEQ multiplex PCR, and TCRdb holds only the in-frame ones, with some missing. V, J and clone size reflect that table, while D and trimming were determined from the DNA. The sample lists about 170,000 clones, 65% to 80% occurring once. Many counts were recorded for this clone.

V gene TRBV27 combines with J gene TRBJ1-3, with 7 bases lining up with TRBD1. This TCR derives from a woman between 65 and 79 years old in a cohort exposed to, infected with or recovered from COVID-19 (not recorded which). Sequenced sample: PBMCs or T cells enriched from blood (not recorded which). The CDR3 is CASSPRQGAGNTIYF. In nucleotides, the CDR3 is TGTGCCAGCAGTCCCCGACAGGGCGCAGGAAACACCATATATTTT.